This TCR beta chain was sequenced in a study of blood T cell repertoires in COVID-19. The table came from immunoSEQ multiplex PCR; TCRdb's copy has only in-frame clones and leaves some out. The data show hundreds of thousands of clones, more than 85% seen once. From germline, CDR1 is KGHSH and CDR2 LQKENI. CDR3 length: 16 amino acids. The V and J ends lost 2 bases and 5 bases respectively, with 18 bases between them. This clonotype was obtained from a man aged 40-50 years with acute or convalescent COVID-19. The sample was peripheral blood. The chain recombines TRBV18 with TRBJ1-2; a possible D gene is TRBD1 (6 bases). CDR3 coding DNA: TGTGCCAGCTCACCAATAACCTCCAGGGGTTCTTATGGCTACACCTTC. Amino acids: CASSPITSRGSYGYTF. The full variable domain, in which reference TRBV18 and TRBJ1-2 provide the parts outside the CDR3, is NAGVMQNPRHLVRRRGQEARLRCSPMKGHSHVYWYRQLPEEGLKFMVYLQKENIIDESGMPKERFSAEFPKEGPSILRIQQVVRGDSAAYFCASSPITSRGSYGYTFGSGTRLTVV.